This T cell receptor (beta chain) came from a study of monozygotic twins with inflammatory bowel disease. The length of the CDR3 is 14 residues. CDR1 is MNHNS and CDR2 is SASEGT in the germline V gene. TCRdb re-called the 5' RACE reads and gives one entry per CDR3 protein, without DNA. This table holds around 450,000 distinct CDR3 sequences. The receptor's source is a human donor with ulcerative colitis or Crohn's disease, or a healthy co-twin of an affected twin (not recorded which). The chain is built from TRBV6-1 and TRBJ1-5. The sequenced sample was blood. The CDR3 loop reads CASSPVGSNQPQHF.